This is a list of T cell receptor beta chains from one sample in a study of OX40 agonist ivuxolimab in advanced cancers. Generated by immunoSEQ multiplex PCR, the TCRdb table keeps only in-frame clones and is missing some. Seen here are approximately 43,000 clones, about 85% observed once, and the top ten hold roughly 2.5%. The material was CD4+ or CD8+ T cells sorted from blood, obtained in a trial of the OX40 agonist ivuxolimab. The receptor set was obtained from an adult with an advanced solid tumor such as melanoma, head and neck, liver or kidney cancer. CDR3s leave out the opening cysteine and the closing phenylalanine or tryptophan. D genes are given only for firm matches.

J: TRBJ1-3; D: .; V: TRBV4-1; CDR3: ASSQRAAPGPGANTIY
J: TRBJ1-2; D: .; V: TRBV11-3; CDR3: ASRSTGSGYT
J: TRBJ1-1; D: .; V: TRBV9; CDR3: ASSSQLSTEAF
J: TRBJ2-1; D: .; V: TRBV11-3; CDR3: ASSPGFEQF
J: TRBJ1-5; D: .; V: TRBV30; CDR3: AWSVGGPQH
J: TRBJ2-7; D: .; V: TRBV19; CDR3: ASSPKSESSYEQY
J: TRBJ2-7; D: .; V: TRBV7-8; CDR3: ASSSDRQPTYEQY
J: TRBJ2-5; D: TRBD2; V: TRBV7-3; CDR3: ASSPGTSWGTQY
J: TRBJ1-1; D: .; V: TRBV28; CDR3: ATHFGAILNTEAF
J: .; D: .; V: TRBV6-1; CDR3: ASSELRSYEQY
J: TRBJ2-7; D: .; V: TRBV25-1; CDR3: ASSESAGALEQY
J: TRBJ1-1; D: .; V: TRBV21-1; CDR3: ASSKRPPTPRGDTEAF
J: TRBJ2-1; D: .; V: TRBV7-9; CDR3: ASSRTGTKGGEQF
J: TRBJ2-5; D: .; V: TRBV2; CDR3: ASSEARGAGAQY
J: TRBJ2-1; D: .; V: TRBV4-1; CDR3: ASSLPMGYEQF
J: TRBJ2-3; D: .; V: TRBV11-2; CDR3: ASSLDGAAETYTFTDTQY
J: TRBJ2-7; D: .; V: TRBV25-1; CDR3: ASSEFTGSSEQY
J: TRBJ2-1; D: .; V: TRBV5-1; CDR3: ASSFSGGLSYNEQF
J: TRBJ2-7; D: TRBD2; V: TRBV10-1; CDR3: ASARVSGGFPGNEQY
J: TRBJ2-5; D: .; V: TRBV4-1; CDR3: ASSQDGQGDETQY
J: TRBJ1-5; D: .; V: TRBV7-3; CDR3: ASSLNGGAQH
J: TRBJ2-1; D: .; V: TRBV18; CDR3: ASSPLGSRVYNEQF
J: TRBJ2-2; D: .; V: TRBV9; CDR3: ASSRGNTGELF
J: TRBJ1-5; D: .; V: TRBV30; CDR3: AWKPRGSVGNQPQH
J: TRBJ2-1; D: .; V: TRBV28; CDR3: ASSYYGQNYNEQF
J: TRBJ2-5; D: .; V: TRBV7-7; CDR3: ASSLGGKETQY
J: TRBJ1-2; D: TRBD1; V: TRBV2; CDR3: ASTGQGLGYT
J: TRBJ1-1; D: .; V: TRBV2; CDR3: ASRTTNTEAF
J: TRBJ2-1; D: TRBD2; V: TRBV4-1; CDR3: ASSMGRASGASEQF
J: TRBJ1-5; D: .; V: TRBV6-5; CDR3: ASSPTDNQPQH
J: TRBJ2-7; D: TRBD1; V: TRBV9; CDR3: ASSPGTVFSYEQY
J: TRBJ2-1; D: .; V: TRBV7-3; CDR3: ASSPQGRPTNEQF
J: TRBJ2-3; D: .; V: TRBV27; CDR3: ASRPSPGGEETDTQY
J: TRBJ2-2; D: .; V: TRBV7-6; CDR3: ASSRTENTGELF
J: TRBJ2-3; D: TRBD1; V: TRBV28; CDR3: ASRGQAYSTDTQY
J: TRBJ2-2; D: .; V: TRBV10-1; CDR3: ASSESGLETGELF
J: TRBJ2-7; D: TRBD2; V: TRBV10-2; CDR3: ASSGLANEQY
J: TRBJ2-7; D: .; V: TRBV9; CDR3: ASSVGTASSYEQY
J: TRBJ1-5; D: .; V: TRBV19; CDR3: ATQGLGGNQPQH
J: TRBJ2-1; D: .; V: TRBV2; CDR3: ASSYREANEQF
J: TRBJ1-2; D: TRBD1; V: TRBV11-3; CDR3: ASSRGGQGNYGYT
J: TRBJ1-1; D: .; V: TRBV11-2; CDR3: ASSLEQTGGQL